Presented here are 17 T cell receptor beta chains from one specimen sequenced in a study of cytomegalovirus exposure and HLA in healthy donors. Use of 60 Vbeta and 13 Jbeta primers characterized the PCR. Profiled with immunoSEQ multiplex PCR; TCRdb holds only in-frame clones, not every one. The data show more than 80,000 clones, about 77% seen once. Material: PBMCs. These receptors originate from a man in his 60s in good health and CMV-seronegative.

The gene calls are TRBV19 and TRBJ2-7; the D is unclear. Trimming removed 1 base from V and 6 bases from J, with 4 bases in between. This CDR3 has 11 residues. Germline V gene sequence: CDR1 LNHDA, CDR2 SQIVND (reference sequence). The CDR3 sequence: CASSIVVEQYF. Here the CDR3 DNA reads TGTGCCAGTAGTATAGTCGTCGAGCAGTACTTC.

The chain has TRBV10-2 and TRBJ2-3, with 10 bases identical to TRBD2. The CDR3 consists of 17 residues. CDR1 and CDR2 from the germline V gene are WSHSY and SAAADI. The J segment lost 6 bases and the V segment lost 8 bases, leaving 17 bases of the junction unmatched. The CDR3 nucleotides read TGCGCCAGCGTACTTGGGAATAGCGGGGGGCCGGTCGATACGCAGTATTTT. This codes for CASVLGNSGGPVDTQYF.

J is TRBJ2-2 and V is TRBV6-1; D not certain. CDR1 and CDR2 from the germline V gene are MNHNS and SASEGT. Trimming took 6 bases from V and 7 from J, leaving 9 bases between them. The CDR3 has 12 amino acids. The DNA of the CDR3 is TGTGCCAGCAGCCCCCCCAGCGGGGAGCTGTTTTTT. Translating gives CASSPPSGELFF.

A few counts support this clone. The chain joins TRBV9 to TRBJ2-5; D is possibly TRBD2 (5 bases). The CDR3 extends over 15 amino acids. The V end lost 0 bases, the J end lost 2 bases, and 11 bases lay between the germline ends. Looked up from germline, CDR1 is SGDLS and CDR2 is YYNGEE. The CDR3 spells CASSVGGRAQETQYF. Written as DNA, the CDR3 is TGTGCCAGCAGCGTAGGCGGGCGCGCACAAGAGACCCAGTACTTC.

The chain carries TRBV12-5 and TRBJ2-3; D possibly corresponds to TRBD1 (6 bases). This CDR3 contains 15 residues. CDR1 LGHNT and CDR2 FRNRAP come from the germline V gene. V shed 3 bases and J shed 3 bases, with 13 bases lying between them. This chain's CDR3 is CASGLPGDGTDTQYF. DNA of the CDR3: TGTGCTAGTGGTTTACCAGGGGACGGGACAGATACGCAGTATTTT.

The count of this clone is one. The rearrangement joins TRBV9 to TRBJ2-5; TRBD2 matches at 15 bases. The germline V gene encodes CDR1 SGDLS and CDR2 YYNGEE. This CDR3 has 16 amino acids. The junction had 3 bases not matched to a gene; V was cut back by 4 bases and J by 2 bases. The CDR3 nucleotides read TGTGCCAGCAGCCCGGGACTAGCGGGGGGACAAGAGACCCAGTACTTC. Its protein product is CASSPGLAGGQETQYF.

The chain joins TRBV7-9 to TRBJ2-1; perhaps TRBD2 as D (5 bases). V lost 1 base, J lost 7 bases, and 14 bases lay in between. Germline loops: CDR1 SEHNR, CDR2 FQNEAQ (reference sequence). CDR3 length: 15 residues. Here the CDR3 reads CASSLGGLARNEQFF. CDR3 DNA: TGTGCCAGCAGCTTAGGTGGGCTAGCAAGAAATGAGCAGTTCTTC.

In DNA, the CDR3 is TGTGCCAGCAGTTTAATCTCTGAATTCGACAGGGGGCTTTCTGGCTACACCTTC. It encodes CASSLISEFDRGLSGYTF. The chain carries TRBV27 and TRBJ1-2, with 10 bases matching TRBD1. The V gene end was trimmed by 2 bases and the J gene end by 7 bases; junction bases not matched to a gene: 16. This CDR3 has 18 amino acids. The germline CDR1 and CDR2 sequences are MNHEY and SMNVEV (reference sequence).

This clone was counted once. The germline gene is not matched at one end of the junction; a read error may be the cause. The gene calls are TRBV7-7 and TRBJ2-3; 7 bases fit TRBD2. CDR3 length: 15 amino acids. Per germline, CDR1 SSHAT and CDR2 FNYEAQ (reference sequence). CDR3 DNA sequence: TGTGCTAGCAGCCCCGGACTAGGGGGCACAGATACGCAGTATTTT. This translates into CASSPGLGGTDTQYF.

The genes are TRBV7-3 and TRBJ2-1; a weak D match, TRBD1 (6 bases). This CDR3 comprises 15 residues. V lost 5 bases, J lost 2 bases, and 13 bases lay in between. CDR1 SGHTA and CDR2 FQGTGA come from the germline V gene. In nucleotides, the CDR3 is TGTGCCAGCAGCCCGAGAGGGGGTACCTACAATGAGCAGTTCTTC. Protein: CASSPRGGTYNEQFF.

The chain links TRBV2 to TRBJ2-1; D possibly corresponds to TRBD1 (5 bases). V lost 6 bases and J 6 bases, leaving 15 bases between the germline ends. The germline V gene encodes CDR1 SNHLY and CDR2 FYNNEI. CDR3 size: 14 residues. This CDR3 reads CASRSQGNTNEQFF. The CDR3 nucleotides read TGTGCCAGCAGGTCCCAGGGAAATACCAATGAGCAGTTCTTC.

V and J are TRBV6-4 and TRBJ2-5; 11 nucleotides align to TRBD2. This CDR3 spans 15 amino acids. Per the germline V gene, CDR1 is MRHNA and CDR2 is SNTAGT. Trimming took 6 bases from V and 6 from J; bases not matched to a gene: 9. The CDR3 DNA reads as TGTGCCAGCAGCGTGACTAGCGGGGCTCTCCAGACCCAGTACTTC. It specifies CASSVTSGALQTQYF.

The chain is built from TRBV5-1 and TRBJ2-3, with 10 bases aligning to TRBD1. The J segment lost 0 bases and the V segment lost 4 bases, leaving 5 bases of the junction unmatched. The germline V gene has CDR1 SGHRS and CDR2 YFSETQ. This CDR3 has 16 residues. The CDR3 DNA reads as TGCGCCAGCAGCCTTGGACAGGGGGGTAGCACAGATACGCAGTATTTT. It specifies CASSLGQGGSTDTQYF.

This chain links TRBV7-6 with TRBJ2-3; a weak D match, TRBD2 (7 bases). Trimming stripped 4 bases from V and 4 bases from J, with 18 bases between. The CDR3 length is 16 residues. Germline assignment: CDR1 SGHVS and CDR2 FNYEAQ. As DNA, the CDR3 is TGTGCCAGCAGCTCCCCCGGCGGGGGCCGCGCAGATACGCAGTATTTT. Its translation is CASSSPGGGRADTQYF.

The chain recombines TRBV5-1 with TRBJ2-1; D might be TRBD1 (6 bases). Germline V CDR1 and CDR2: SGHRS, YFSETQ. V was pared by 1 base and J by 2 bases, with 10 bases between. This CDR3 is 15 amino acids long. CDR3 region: CASSLRQDAYNEQFF. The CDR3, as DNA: TGCGCCAGCAGCTTGAGACAGGACGCCTACAATGAGCAGTTCTTC.

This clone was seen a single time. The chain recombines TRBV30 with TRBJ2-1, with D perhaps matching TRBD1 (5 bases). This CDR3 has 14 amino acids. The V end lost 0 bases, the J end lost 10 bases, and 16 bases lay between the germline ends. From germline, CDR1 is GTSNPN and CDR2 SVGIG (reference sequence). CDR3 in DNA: TGTGCCTGGAGTGTACGGGCAGGGCGTACGGAGCAGTTCTTC. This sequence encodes CAWSVRAGRTEQFF.

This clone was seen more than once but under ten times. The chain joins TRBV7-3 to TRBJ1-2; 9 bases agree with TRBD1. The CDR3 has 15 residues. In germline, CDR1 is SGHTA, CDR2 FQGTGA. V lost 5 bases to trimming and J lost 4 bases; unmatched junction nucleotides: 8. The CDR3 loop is CASSNRDRVPYGYTF. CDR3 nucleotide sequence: TGTGCCAGCAGCAACCGGGACAGGGTGCCCTATGGCTACACCTTC.